The subject of this entry is one T cell receptor (beta chain). Its antigen remains unknown. The record originates from a study of vaccination and CD4 T cells after COVID-19. The treatment here: approximately 11-day PBMC culture with coronavirus spike peptide pools or control peptides (ViraFEST assay). Positive tests by PCR, dated March to December 2020, predated US Alpha, Beta and Delta variants. Scientists ran DNA taken from cultured CD4+ T cells through the Oncomine TCR Beta short-read assay for sequencing. TCRdb ran MiXCR on the PCR reads and lists one entry per CDR3 protein. Of around 20,000 distinct CDR3 sequences listed, 52% were seen once; the top ten hold about 8.9%. V shed 6 bases, J shed 3 bases, and the junction held 8 bases outside the gene matches. Germline CDR1 and CDR2: MNHNS and SASEGT. The CDR3 consists of 15 residues.

This sequence was found in a human donor who had recovered from COVID-19. Sequencing was done on a sample of CD4+ T cells from blood, cultured in vitro. This chain uses TRBV6-1 with TRBJ2-3; 8 bases are shared with TRBD2. The CDR3 is CASRESGGTTDTQYF. The CDR3 nucleotides are TGTGCCAGCAGGGAGAGCGGGGGTACAACAGATACGCAGTATTTT.